The clone carrying this T cell receptor (beta chain) has only one observation. Its antigen is as yet unknown. The sample comes from a study of shared clonotypes between healthy human individuals. Study conclusions and caveats: In contrast to clonotypes shared by all four donors, non-shared clonotypes had lower generation probabilities.

The assay was immunoSEQ multiplex PCR, and TCRdb's table has in-frame clones only and misses some. The repertoire holds 1.4 million or so clones, approximately 98.5% seen once, with about 0.35% in the top ten. Material: naive CD4+ T cells sorted from blood. Subset noted: CD45RA+ positively selected. The TCR was taken from a young man in good health.

CDR3 amino acids: CASSPGGQGAAYEQYF. DNA of the CDR3: TGTGCCAGCTCACCAGGAGGACAGGGGGCGGCCTACGAGCAGTACTTC. J is TRBJ2-7 and V is TRBV18; TRBD1 aligns across 11 bases. Germline CDR1 is KGHSH and CDR2 is LQKENI. The CDR3 is 16 amino acids. V gave up 2 bases and J gave up 2 bases; unmatched junction bases: 5.